These T cell receptor beta chains were read from a single sample in a study of CD8+ T cells in alopecia areata. Only in-frame clones appear in the TCRdb table, and some are missing; sequencing was by immunoSEQ multiplex PCR. The table shows some 190,000 clones, with around 56% occurring only once. Material: CD4+ T cells sorted from blood, obtained at week 4, from a patient treated with tofacitinib. These receptors all stem from a human donor with alopecia areata. Both conserved end residues are part of each CDR3. Fields, in order: D gene, V gene, J gene, clone size, CDR3 protein, CDR3 DNA. D genes are given only for firm matches. Clone size appears in some rows only: once, few, many, or a class for an expanded clone.

D: TRBD1
V: TRBV2
J: TRBJ2-7
size: once
CDR3: CASNTGTGGYEQYF
DNA: TGTGCCAGCAATACCGGGACAGGGGGCTACGAGCAGTACTTC

D: -
V: TRBV27
J: TRBJ1-4
size: -
CDR3: CASRQWPGDEKLFF
DNA: TGTGCCAGCCGACAGTGGCCAGGGGATGAAAAACTGTTTTTT

D: -
V: TRBV11-2
J: TRBJ2-7
size: -
CDR3: CASSPGRRVGEQYF
DNA: TGTGCCAGCAGCCCCGGACGGCGGGTGGGGGAGCAGTACTTC

D: TRBD2
V: TRBV9
J: TRBJ2-2
size: once
CDR3: CASSLTSGKAGELFF
DNA: TGTGCCAGCAGCCTAACTAGCGGGAAGGCCGGGGAGCTGTTTTTT

D: TRBD1
V: TRBV7-2
J: TRBJ1-2
size: -
CDR3: CASLQGAPWGGYTF
DNA: TGTGCCAGTCTCCAGGGGGCTCCCTGGGGAGGCTACACCTTC

D: -
V: TRBV6-5
J: TRBJ2-3
size: few
CDR3: CAASDSSTDTQYF
DNA: TGTGCCGCATCGGACAGTAGCACAGATACGCAGTATTTT

D: -
V: TRBV30
J: TRBJ2-3
size: -
CDR3: CAWSVTSIGTQYF
DNA: TGTGCCTGGAGTGTCACGTCGATAGGTACGCAGTATTTT

D: -
V: TRBV9
J: TRBJ2-1
size: -
CDR3: CASSVEAGSQFF
DNA: TGTGCCAGCAGCGTAGAGGCAGGGTCTCAGTTCTTC

D: -
V: TRBV14
J: TRBJ1-2
size: -
CDR3: CASSQGSAWVGYTF
DNA: TGTGCCAGCAGCCAAGGATCTGCCTGGGTCGGCTACACCTTC

D: -
V: TRBV29-1
J: TRBJ2-1
size: few
CDR3: CSVFNIRDGDEQFF
DNA: TGCAGCGTTTTCAATATTAGGGATGGGGATGAGCAGTTCTTC